A selection of T cell receptor beta chains follows, all from one sample in a study of T cell repertoires in cytomegalovirus infection. No antigens are known for them. Each CDR3 protein gets one entry after TCRdb re-called the reads with MiXCR. The sample yields 750,000 to 900,000 distinct CDR3 sequences, 25% to 30% seen once. This specimen consisted of cultured CD8+ T cells from PBMCs, obtained from culture after CMV antigen stimulation. The source of these receptors is a human donor in good health (CMV status not recorded). Some clones in this sample may be carry-over from other donors' samples. CDR3s include the opening cysteine and the closing phenylalanine or tryptophan. The order of the fields is CDR3 protein, J gene, V gene, clone size. A clone size is listed for some rows: how often the clone was seen (once, few, many), or a class if it is expanded.

CDR3: CASLRTGRTGELFF
J: TRBJ2-2
V: TRBV28
size: few

CDR3: CASSSTSQGLSYNEQFF
J: TRBJ2-1
V: TRBV7-6
size: many

CDR3: CVSTVMDRKNTEAFF
J: TRBJ1-1
V: TRBV19
size: NA

CDR3: CATSEYSYNEQFF
J: TRBJ2-1
V: TRBV24-1
size: NA

CDR3: CASRTDSYSPLHF
J: TRBJ1-6
V: TRBV6-1
size: few

CDR3: CASTDSPLSYEQYF
J: TRBJ2-7
V: TRBV19
size: NA

CDR3: CASSPVTSREQFF
J: TRBJ2-1
V: TRBV12-3/TRBV12-4
size: NA

CDR3: CAIMSPGQNTEAFF
J: TRBJ1-1
V: TRBV10-3
size: few

CDR3: CASRIEKGVNEKLFF
J: TRBJ1-4
V: TRBV7-9
size: many

CDR3: CASSSVSYEQYF
J: TRBJ2-7
V: TRBV12-3/TRBV12-4
size: many

CDR3: CASSYSPGLAEETQYF
J: TRBJ2-5
V: TRBV6-5
size: few

CDR3: CASSFRTGPNQPQHF
J: TRBJ1-5
V: TRBV7-6
size: many

CDR3: CASSESGQGLESNTGELFF
J: TRBJ2-2
V: TRBV10-1
size: NA

CDR3: CANTGRTGGYNEQFF
J: TRBJ2-1
V: TRBV10-2
size: NA

CDR3: CASPANSRDSGANVLTF
J: TRBJ2-6
V: TRBV7-4
size: NA

CDR3: CSVWAGMNYGYTF
J: TRBJ1-2
V: TRBV29-1
size: few

CDR3: CASSPRGGNSGNTIYF
J: TRBJ1-3
V: TRBV27
size: few

CDR3: CASRGQGMNTEAFF
J: TRBJ1-1
V: TRBV6-4
size: NA

CDR3: CASGITTNEKLFF
J: TRBJ1-4
V: TRBV6-1
size: NA

CDR3: CASSTEANQPQHF
J: TRBJ1-5
V: TRBV19
size: few

CDR3: CASSWGLAINEQFF
J: TRBJ2-1
V: TRBV7-8
size: few

CDR3: CVSSYHSGRSGNQPQHF
J: TRBJ1-5
V: TRBV6-6
size: NA

CDR3: CASRRGEWNTEAFF
J: TRBJ1-1
V: TRBV12-3/TRBV12-4
size: NA

CDR3: CASSFRQGNSYEQYF
J: TRBJ2-7
V: TRBV7-9
size: NA

CDR3: CASSYVLTEWGNYGYTF
J: TRBJ1-2
V: TRBV6-1
size: few

CDR3: CASSLLLAGAGDEQFF
J: TRBJ2-1
V: TRBV7-8
size: NA

CDR3: CASSSRDRFLADTQYF
J: TRBJ2-3
V: TRBV6-5
size: few

CDR3: CASPGLSSTDTQYF
J: TRBJ2-3
V: TRBV6-1
size: few

CDR3: CATGTGSSYNSPLHF
J: TRBJ1-6
V: TRBV7-2
size: many

CDR3: CASSQGRGGYTEAFF
J: TRBJ1-1
V: TRBV3-1
size: few

CDR3: CASSEEQISGELFF
J: TRBJ2-2
V: TRBV6-1
size: few

CDR3: CASKEGGGGPRNEQFF
J: TRBJ2-1
V: TRBV7-2
size: once

CDR3: CASTAQGSEAFF
J: TRBJ1-1
V: TRBV19
size: NA

CDR3: CASSPAGMAGARTGELFF
J: TRBJ2-2
V: TRBV28
size: NA

CDR3: CASTSRDINSPLHF
J: TRBJ1-6
V: TRBV27
size: few

CDR3: CASSLYGLMDDKYQETQYF
J: TRBJ2-5
V: TRBV28
size: few

CDR3: CASSQAGNGNGYTF
J: TRBJ1-2
V: TRBV4-2
size: NA

CDR3: CASSFFRQGSGETQYF
J: TRBJ2-5
V: TRBV28
size: NA

CDR3: CASSWTDGEETQYF
J: TRBJ2-5
V: TRBV7-9
size: few

CDR3: CASSLAQGAQDQPQHF
J: TRBJ1-5
V: TRBV28
size: once

CDR3: CATSLGRGLNNEQFF
J: TRBJ2-1
V: TRBV15
size: NA